These T cell receptor beta chains were read from a single sample in a study of blood T cell repertoires in COVID-19. Libraries were prepared by immunoSEQ multiplex PCR; TCRdb keeps only in-frame clonotypes and omits some of them. The sample includes roughly 200,000 clones, approximately 92% of them seen just once. The sample taken for sequencing was PBMCs or T cells enriched from blood (not recorded which). The source is a woman aged 40 to 50 with acute COVID-19. Each CDR3 is given with its conserved first and last residue. For some rows the clone size is stated as once, few or many, or as a class when expanded; others skip it.

CDR3 protein	J gene	CDR3 length	V gene	clone size
CASLGGGWGNEQFF	TRBJ2-1	14	TRBV27	NA
CASSLQGPYNEQFF	TRBJ2-1	14	TRBV27	NA
CASSTQGMDTEAFF	TRBJ1-1	14	TRBV5-4	NA
CASSDQGLYYGYTF	TRBJ1-2	14	TRBV6-1	NA
CASSARAGNQPQHF	TRBJ1-5	14	TRBV7-2	few
CASSLATSSYNEQFF	TRBJ2-1	15	TRBV11-2	NA
CASSPQGAGSYGYTF	TRBJ1-2	15	TRBV7-8	NA
CAWSDRTGSSEAFF	TRBJ1-1	14	TRBV30	once
CASTYEDSFYEQYF	TRBJ2-7	14	TRBV6-6	NA
CASSVASASSSYNEQFF	TRBJ2-1	17	TRBV9	NA
CSVEDSYYGYTF	TRBJ1-2	12	TRBV29-1	NA
CASSPSLPGDNTEAFF	TRBJ1-1	16	TRBV5-1	few
CASSFETGAPYEQYF	TRBJ2-7	15	TRBV5-1	NA
CASTGADREGVDTGELFF	TRBJ2-2	18	TRBV4-1	NA
CASSLVGQEETQYF	TRBJ2-5	14	TRBV11-2	NA
CASSTQQGAGGNIQYF	TRBJ2-4	16	TRBV11-2	NA
CASSFQNSGANVLTF	TRBJ2-6	15	TRBV7-2	few
CAISDGPGSSYEQYF	TRBJ2-7	15	TRBV10-3	few
CASSLEAGVDEQFF	TRBJ2-1	14	TRBV11-2	NA
CASSEPTSGGRETQYF	TRBJ2-5	16	TRBV6-1	NA
CASSIRSGQFFTDTQYF	TRBJ2-3	17	TRBV19	NA
CASSLQPGGEQFF	TRBJ2-1	13	TRBV7-3	NA
CASSFGTEGETQYF	TRBJ2-5	14	TRBV5-1	once
CASSPGGGLDTGELFF	TRBJ2-2	16	TRBV9	NA
CATSREGGNRVGNTIYF	TRBJ1-3	17	TRBV15	NA
CASSPSGRAREQFF	TRBJ2-1	14	TRBV3-1/TRBV3-2	once
CASSLIRGRALMRADTQYF	TRBJ2-3	19	TRBV5-1	NA
CASSLTGFGNQPQHF	TRBJ1-5	15	TRBV5-1	NA
CATSKAGQLYHGSGNTIYF	TRBJ1-3	19	TRBV15	NA
CASSLERGPGTEAFF	TRBJ1-1	15	TRBV7-6	few
CASSRGSGNSPLHF	TRBJ1-6	14	TRBV19	NA
CASNLDGSTDTQYF	TRBJ2-3	14	TRBV7-9	NA
CASSPRELGELFF	TRBJ2-2	13	TRBV18	NA
CASSRTRGENSPLHF	TRBJ1-6	15	TRBV27	NA
CASRGVGQLYGYTF	TRBJ1-2	14	TRBV2	NA
CASSVGALAVTGELFF	TRBJ2-2	16	TRBV9	NA
CASSRTGTPQGAQYF	TRBJ2-5	15	TRBV4-2	NA
CASRGEGDQPQHF	TRBJ1-5	13	TRBV28	NA
CASSLGGGPGAGTDTQYF	TRBJ2-3	18	TRBV7-7	few
CASSQDGRQAATNEKLFF	TRBJ1-4	18	TRBV4-1	NA
CASSPSGSTGLSSPLHF	TRBJ1-6	17	TRBV18	NA
CASSPGQNSPLHF	TRBJ1-6	13	TRBV5-6	NA
CASSLDRVTNTEAFF	TRBJ1-1	15	TRBV5-1	NA
CASSALDRFTVDGYTF	TRBJ1-2	16	TRBV19	NA
CASSNSLAVEQYF	TRBJ2-7	13	TRBV25-1	NA
CASSVVPGTGLSGANVLTF	TRBJ2-6	19	TRBV9	NA